Sequencing of this TCR beta chain was carried out in a study of neurological immune-mediated disorders. Specified time point: longitudinal time-point 3. This clonotype turned up a few times. Trimming took 3 bases from V and 4 from J, leaving 9 bases between them. CDR3 length: 12 amino acids. CDR1 and CDR2 from the germline V gene are DFQATT and SNEGSKA (reference sequence). TCRdb reanalysed the 5' RACE reads using MiXCR and keeps one entry per CDR3 protein. The repertoire includes approximately 100,000 distinct CDR3 sequences, about 10% of them detected once, and under 4% sits in the top ten. This chain joins TRBV20-1 and TRBJ1-1, with no clear D. This TCR came from a female donor with HTLV-1-associated myelopathy (HAM/TSP). Sequenced material: PBMCs. Here the CDR3 DNA reads TGCAGTGCTAGGGGCCTCCTCACTGAAGCTTTCTTT. Its protein is CSARGLLTEAFF.